What follows is one T cell receptor beta chain and its context. As processed by the authors: The assay estimated nucleated cells by amplifying reference gene primers. The data were produced by immunoSEQ multiplex PCR, yet TCRdb's version contains in-frame clones alone and is incomplete. The D gene and trimming were derived from the DNA, and the V and J assignments and clone size from that table. The sample has roughly 92,000 clones; about 90% are singletons. The data originate from a study of blood T cell repertoires in COVID-19. Per germline, CDR1 LGHNA and CDR2 YSLEER. This CDR3 contains 15 residues. The V end lost 2 bases, the J end lost 5 bases, and 12 bases lay between the germline ends.

Sequencing was performed on peripheral blood. The origin of this receptor is a human donor with acute or convalescent COVID-19. The donor label of this sample is uncertain. The rearrangement uses TRBV4-3 and TRBJ2-2; D perhaps matches TRBD2 (6 bases). The CDR3 DNA reads TGCGCCAGCAGCCAATCCACTGGGGGGACCGGGGAGCTGTTTTTT. It yields the protein CASSQSTGGTGELFF.